A selection of T cell receptor beta chains follows, all from one sample in a study of monozygotic twins with inflammatory bowel disease. One entry per CDR3 protein, without DNA, is what TCRdb gives after re-calling the 5' RACE reads. The listing contains about 170,000 distinct CDR3 sequences. Sequenced input: blood. All receptors derive from a human donor with ulcerative colitis or Crohn's disease, or a healthy co-twin of an affected twin (not recorded which). CDR3s include the opening cysteine and the closing phenylalanine or tryptophan.

CDR3 protein	V gene	J gene
CASRVRQGPSYEQYF	TRBV28	TRBJ2-7
CASSPGQGQLNTEAFF	TRBV5-6	TRBJ1-1
CASSIAPGIGDLSEAFF	TRBV19	TRBJ1-1
CASSQDLGDGASGANVLTF	TRBV4-3	TRBJ2-6
CASTLGGRRETQYF	TRBV5-1	TRBJ2-5
CASSLGTSGRWTDTQYF	TRBV5-4	TRBJ2-3
CATSDFPEPGTGREAGYNEQFF	TRBV24-1	TRBJ2-1
CSVLSGLAAETQYF	TRBV29-1	TRBJ2-5
CASTWRDWAGEQDF	TRBV21-1	TRBJ2-7
CASSQYSNQPQHF	TRBV2	TRBJ1-5
CASSQGRQGSLFGANVLTF	TRBV4-3	TRBJ2-6
CAISILAGDTDTQYF	TRBV10-3	TRBJ2-3
CASSYSNFPRFQETQYF	TRBV6-5	TRBJ2-5
CASSLASGNTGELFF	TRBV7-2	TRBJ2-2
CASSQTRGADTQYF	TRBV4-1	TRBJ2-3
CASSPRLAGANEQFF	TRBV7-3	TRBJ2-1
CASSAGLNWRYQETQYF	TRBV9	TRBJ2-5
CAWSVRRDTNYGYTF	TRBV30	TRBJ1-2
CSARGTNTGELFF	TRBV20-1	TRBJ2-2
CASSLEGGQGAEQYF	TRBV5-1	TRBJ2-7
CASGFPGTGGDEQFF	TRBV12-5	TRBJ2-1
CSAIGLAGVSRETQYF	TRBV20-1	TRBJ2-5
CSASPTYNEQFF	TRBV20-1	TRBJ2-1
CSASSAGGSTDTQYF	TRBV20-1	TRBJ2-3
CASSSGGLNTIYF	TRBV27	TRBJ1-3
CASSLVRGSGANVLTF	TRBV5-6	TRBJ2-6
CASSEWPSAGNTIYF	TRBV6-1	TRBJ1-3
CSAREASKNTEAFF	TRBV20-1	TRBJ1-1
CSVEWQLEAFF	TRBV29-1	TRBJ1-1
CASRPDRYSNEQFF	TRBV5-4	TRBJ2-1
CASSRGGVEQFF	TRBV12-3/TRBV12-4	TRBJ2-1
CAISGRVGEQYF	TRBV10-3	TRBJ2-7
CASSLHGGEVSPLHF	TRBV14	TRBJ1-6
CSARTSGSGDTQYF	TRBV20-1	TRBJ2-3
CASSYDRINQPQHF	TRBV12-3/TRBV12-4	TRBJ1-5
CSAVGQGGYEQYF	TRBV29-1	TRBJ2-7
CSTRTGGYEQYF	TRBV29-1	TRBJ2-7
CSANSGIDTDTQYF	TRBV20-1	TRBJ2-3
CAWSMQGGTDTQYF	TRBV30	TRBJ2-3
CASSVVLLTFF	TRBV9	TRBJ1-1
CATSDFGYNEQFF	TRBV24-1	TRBJ2-1
CASSPWVTGELFF	TRBV5-6	TRBJ2-2
CATHRQNNEQFF	TRBV6-5	TRBJ2-1
CASSLVVVSHSGANVLTF	TRBV19	TRBJ2-6
CASTNRLAGTYEQYF	TRBV6-2/TRBV6-3	TRBJ2-7
CASSQESYGYTF	TRBV4-1	TRBJ1-2